This T cell receptor (beta chain) was identified in a study of shared clonotypes between healthy human individuals. Study at large: The study enrolled a couple of women and a few men aged 18 to 49.

The CDR3 runs 15 residues. CDR1 is LNHDA and CDR2 is SQIVND in the germline V gene (reference sequence). Unmatched junction bases numbered 7, after V lost 6 bases and J lost 1 base. This clone was recorded only once. Among the unsorted PBMC samples, replicate PCRs used around 300 ng DNA, 31,000 or so T cell genomes. Method: immunoSEQ multiplex PCR; TCRdb's copy keeps in-frame clones and lacks some. This repertoire shows roughly 480,000 clones, around 80% found once; its top ten account for roughly 12%. Adult donors, all healthy and HIV-negative, had no recent acute infections or vaccinations. Some 84 million PBMCs supplied genomic DNA for unsorted samples.

This clonotype originated in a woman between 40 and 55 years old in good health. Some clones in this sample may be carry-over from other donors' samples. Material for sequencing was PBMCs. The rearrangement links TRBV19 to TRBJ1-1; 8 nucleotides agree with TRBD1. The CDR3 DNA sequence: TGTGCCAGTAGCCATGACAGGGGACGGAACACTGAAGCTTTCTTT. Residues: CASSHDRGRNTEAFF.